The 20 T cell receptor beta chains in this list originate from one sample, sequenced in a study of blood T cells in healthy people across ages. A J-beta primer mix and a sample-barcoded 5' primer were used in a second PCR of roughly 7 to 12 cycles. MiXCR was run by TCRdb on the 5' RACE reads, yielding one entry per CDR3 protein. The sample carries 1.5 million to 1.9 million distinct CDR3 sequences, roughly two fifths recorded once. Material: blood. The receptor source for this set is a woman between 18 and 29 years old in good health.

The CDR3 loop reads CASSVFRRDTQYF. For the CDR3, the DNA is TGTGCCAGCAGTGTATTTCGGCGAGATACGCAGTATTTT. This sequence joins TRBV27 and TRBJ2-3; D is undetermined. This CDR3 region has 13 residues. Trimming removed 5 bases from V and 5 bases from J, with 11 bases in between. CDR1 MNHEY and CDR2 SMNVEV come from the germline V gene (reference sequence).

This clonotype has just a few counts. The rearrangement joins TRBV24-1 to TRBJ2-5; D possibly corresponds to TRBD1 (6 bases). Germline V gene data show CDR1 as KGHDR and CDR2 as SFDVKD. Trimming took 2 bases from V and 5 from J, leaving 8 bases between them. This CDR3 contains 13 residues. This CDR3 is CATSDSGDETQYF. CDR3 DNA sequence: TGTGCCACCAGTGATTCAGGGGACGAGACCCAGTACTTC.

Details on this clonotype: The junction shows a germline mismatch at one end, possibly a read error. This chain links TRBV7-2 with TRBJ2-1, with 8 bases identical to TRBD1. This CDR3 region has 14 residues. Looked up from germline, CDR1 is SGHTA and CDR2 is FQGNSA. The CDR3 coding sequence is TGTGCCAACAGCTCAGGGACAGGATCGAATGAGCAGTTCTTC. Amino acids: CANSSGTGSNEQFF.

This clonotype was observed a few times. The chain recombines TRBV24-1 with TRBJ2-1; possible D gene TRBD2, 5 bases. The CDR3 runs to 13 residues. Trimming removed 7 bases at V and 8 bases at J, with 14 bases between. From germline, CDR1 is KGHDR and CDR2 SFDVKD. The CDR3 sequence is CATSPLAGDEQFF. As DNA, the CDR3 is TGTGCCACCAGCCCTCTCGCGGGCGATGAGCAGTTCTTC.

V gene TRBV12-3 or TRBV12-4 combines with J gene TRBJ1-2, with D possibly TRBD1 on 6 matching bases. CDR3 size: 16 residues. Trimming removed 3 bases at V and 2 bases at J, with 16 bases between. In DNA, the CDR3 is TGTGCCAGCAGTTTTTACCCGCGGCAGGGGAACTATGGCTACACCTTC. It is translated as CASSFYPRQGNYGYTF.

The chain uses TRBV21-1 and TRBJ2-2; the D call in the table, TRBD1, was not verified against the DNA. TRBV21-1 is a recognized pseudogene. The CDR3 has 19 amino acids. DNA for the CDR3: TGTGCCAGCAGCAGAGACCCCCGAGACAGGGAGTTAAACACCGGGGAGCTGTTTTTT. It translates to CASSRDPRDRELNTGELFF.

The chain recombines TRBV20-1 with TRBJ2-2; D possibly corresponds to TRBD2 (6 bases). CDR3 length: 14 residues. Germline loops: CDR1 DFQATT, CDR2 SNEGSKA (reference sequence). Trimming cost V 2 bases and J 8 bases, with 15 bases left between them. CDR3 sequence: CSARLGGGKGELFF. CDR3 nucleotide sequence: TGCAGTGCTAGACTAGGCGGCGGGAAAGGGGAGCTGTTTTTT.

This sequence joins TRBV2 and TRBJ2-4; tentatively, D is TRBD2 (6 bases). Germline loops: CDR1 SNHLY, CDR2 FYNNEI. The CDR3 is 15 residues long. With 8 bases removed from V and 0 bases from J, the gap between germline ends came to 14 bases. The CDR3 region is CASGPEGLAKNIQYF. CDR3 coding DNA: TGTGCCAGCGGGCCGGAGGGGCTAGCCAAAAACATTCAGTACTTC.

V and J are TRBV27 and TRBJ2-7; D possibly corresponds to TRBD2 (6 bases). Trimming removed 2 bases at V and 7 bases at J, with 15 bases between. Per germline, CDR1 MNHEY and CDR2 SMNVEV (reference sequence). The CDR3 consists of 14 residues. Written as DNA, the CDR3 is TGTGCCAGCAGTTTAGCGGGGTGGGTCAATGAGCAGTACTTC. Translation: CASSLAGWVNEQYF.

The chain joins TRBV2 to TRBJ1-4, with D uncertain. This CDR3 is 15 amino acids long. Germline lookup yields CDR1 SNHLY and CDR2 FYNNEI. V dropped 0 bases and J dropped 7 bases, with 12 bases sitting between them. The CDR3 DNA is TGTGCCAGCAGTGAAGCGACCCGGTCGCGTGAAAAACTGTTTTTT. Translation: CASSEATRSREKLFF. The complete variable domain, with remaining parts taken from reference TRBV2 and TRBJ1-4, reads EPEVTQTPSHQVTQMGQEVILRCVPISNHLYFYWYRQILGQKVEFLVSFYNNEISEKSEIFDDQFSVERPDGSNFTLKIRSTKLEDSAMYFCASSEATRSREKLFFGSGTQLSVL.

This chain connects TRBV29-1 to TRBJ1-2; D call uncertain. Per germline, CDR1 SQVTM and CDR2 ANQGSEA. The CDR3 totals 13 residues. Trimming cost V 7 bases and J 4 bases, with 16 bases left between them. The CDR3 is CSGARPQSYGYTF. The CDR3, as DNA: TGCAGCGGTGCTCGGCCCCAAAGCTATGGCTACACCTTC.

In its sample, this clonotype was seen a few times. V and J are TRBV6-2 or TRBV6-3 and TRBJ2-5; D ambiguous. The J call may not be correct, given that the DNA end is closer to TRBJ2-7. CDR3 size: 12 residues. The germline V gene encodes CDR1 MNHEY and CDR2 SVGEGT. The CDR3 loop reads CASSPHPYEQYF. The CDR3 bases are TGTGCCAGCAGTCCTCACCCGTACGAGCAGTACTTC.

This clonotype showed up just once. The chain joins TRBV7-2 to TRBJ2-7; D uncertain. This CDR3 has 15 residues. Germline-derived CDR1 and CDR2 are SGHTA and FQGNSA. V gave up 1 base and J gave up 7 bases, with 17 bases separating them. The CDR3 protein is CASSLVQISYNEQYF. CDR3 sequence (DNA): TGTGCCAGCAGCTTAGTCCAAATATCCTACAATGAGCAGTACTTC.

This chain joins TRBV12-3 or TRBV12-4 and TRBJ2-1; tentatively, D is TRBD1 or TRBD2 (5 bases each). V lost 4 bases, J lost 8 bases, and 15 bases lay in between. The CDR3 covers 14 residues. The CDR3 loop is CASSSTGAGDEQFF. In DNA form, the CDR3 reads TGTGCCAGCAGTTCAACCGGGGCTGGAGATGAGCAGTTCTTC.

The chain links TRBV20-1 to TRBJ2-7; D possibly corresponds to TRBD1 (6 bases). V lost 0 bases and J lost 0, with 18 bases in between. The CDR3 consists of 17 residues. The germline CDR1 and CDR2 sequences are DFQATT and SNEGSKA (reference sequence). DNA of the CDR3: TGCAGTGCTAGAGATTCGGGACAAACTCTAATCTCCTACGAGCAGTACTTC. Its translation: CSARDSGQTLISYEQYF.

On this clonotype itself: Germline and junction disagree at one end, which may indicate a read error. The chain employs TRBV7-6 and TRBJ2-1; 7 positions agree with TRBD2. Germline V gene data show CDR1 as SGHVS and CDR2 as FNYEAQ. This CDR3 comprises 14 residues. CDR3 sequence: CAGSGWTSFNEQFF. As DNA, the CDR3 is TGTGCCGGCAGCGGGTGGACTAGTTTCAATGAGCAGTTCTTC.

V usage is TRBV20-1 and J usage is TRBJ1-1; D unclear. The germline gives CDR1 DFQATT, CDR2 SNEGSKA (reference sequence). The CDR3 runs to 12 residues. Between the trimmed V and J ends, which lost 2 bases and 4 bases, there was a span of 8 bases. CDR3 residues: CSARTRGTEAFF. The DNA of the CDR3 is TGCAGTGCTAGAACTCGTGGCACTGAAGCTTTCTTT.

For the CDR3, the DNA is TGTGCCAGCAGCGTAGTTGACAGGGGGCCAGACACAGATACGCAGTATTTT. This encodes CASSVVDRGPDTDTQYF. The chain carries TRBV9 and TRBJ2-3, with 10 bases lining up with TRBD1. The ends lost 0 bases at V and 2 bases at J; junction bases unmatched: 6. The CDR3 length is 17 residues. Germline V gives CDR1 SGDLS, CDR2 YYNGEE.

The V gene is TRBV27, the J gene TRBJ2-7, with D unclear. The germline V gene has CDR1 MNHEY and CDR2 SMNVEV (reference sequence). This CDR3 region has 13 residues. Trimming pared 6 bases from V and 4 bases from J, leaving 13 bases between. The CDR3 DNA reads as TGTGCCAGCAGCTACACCGAGCAATACGAGCAGTACTTC. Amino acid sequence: CASSYTEQYEQYF.

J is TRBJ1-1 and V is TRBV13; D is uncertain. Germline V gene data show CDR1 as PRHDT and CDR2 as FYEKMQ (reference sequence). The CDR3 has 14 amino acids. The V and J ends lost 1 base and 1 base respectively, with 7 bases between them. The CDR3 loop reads CASSLVAENTEAFF. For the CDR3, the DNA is TGTGCCAGCAGCTTAGTGGCTGAGAACACTGAAGCTTTCTTT.